This is a list of T cell receptor beta chains from one sample in a study of CD8+CD57+ T cells in acquired aplastic anemia. MiXCR was run by TCRdb on the reads, yielding one entry per CDR3 protein. The sample lists around 180,000 distinct CDR3 sequences; about 60% were seen once. Source material: sorted CD4+, CD8+, or CD8+CD57+ T cells (not recorded which) from PBMCs. All receptors come from a human donor in good health. Both conserved end residues are part of each CDR3. The D gene is left open where the match is weak. Rows may omit the clone size; those that give it use once, few, many or a size class.

>-|13|TRBV29-1|-|TRBJ2-1
CSVRGGGDNEQFF
TGCAGCGTGCGGGGAGGGGGGGACAATGAGCAGTTCTTC
>-|11|TRBV20-1|-|TRBJ2-2
CSAGSLGELFF
TGCAGTGCTGGTAGTTTGGGGGAGCTGTTTTTT
>-|13|TRBV7-8|TRBD1|TRBJ1-1
CASSPTGFPEAFF
TGCGCCAGCAGCCCGACAGGGTTCCCCGAAGCTTTCTTT
>once|13|TRBV20-1|-|TRBJ2-7
CSSTGLTSYEQYF
TGCAGTAGTACAGGTTTAACCTCCTACGAGCAGTACTTC
>many|18|TRBV5-1|-|TRBJ2-6
CASSLLSGADSGANVLTF
TGCGCCAGCAGCTTGCTCTCAGGGGCCGACTCTGGGGCCAACGTCCTGACTTTC
>-|12|TRBV5-1|-|TRBJ2-7
CAGSLDVYEQYF
TGCGCCGGCAGCCTTGACGTCTACGAGCAGTACTTC
>many|15|TRBV6-5|TRBD2|TRBJ2-5
CASSYRLAGEETQYF
TGTGCCAGCAGTTATCGGCTAGCGGGAGAAGAGACCCAGTACTTC
>-|14|TRBV20-1|-|TRBJ1-1
CSAPNALGNTEAFF
TGCAGTGCTCCCAATGCCCTGGGGAACACTGAAGCTTTCTTT
>-|15|TRBV9|TRBD1|TRBJ1-6
CASSVGPGGNSPLHF
TGTGCCAGCAGCGTAGGGCCAGGGGGCAATTCACCCCTCCACTTT
>few|14|TRBV20-1|TRBD2|TRBJ2-3
CSASTSGGSDTQYF
TGCAGTGCTTCGACTAGCGGGGGGTCAGATACGCAGTATTTT
>-|17|TRBV29-1|TRBD1|TRBJ2-7
CSVEALVQGASSYEQYF
TGCAGCGTTGAAGCACTCGTTCAGGGGGCCTCGTCCTACGAGCAGTACTTC
>-|15|TRBV7-3|TRBD1|TRBJ2-1
CASSPEGQRNNEQFF
TGTGCCAGCAGCCCAGAGGGACAGCGGAACAATGAGCAGTTCTTC
>-|15|TRBV12-3/TRBV12-4|TRBD1|TRBJ1-5
CASTMTGSRNQPQHF
TGTGCCAGCACCATGACAGGGTCTCGCAATCAGCCCCAGCATTTT
>-|15|TRBV15|-|TRBJ2-1
CATSGISGSYNEQFF
TGTGCCACCAGCGGAATTAGCGGCTCCTATAATGAGCAGTTCTTC
>-|16|TRBV24-1|TRBD2|TRBJ2-1
CATSGTSGETYNEQFF
TGTGCCACCAGTGGCACTAGCGGTGAGACCTACAATGAGCAGTTCTTC
>-|17|TRBV19|TRBD2|TRBJ2-2
CASSIGAGGANTGELFF
TGTGCCAGTAGTATAGGGGCTGGGGGGGCGAACACCGGGGAGCTGTTTTTT
>-|15|TRBV7-2|-|TRBJ2-2
CASSQGARGTGELFF
TGTGCCAGCAGCCAAGGCGCCCGGGGCACCGGGGAGCTGTTTTTT
>-|13|TRBV7-8|TRBD1|TRBJ1-2
CASSPRTGVGYTF
TGTGCCAGCAGCCCTAGGACAGGGGTTGGCTACACCTTC
>-|17|TRBV15|-|TRBJ1-6
CATSRYPIRGWNSPLHF
TGTGCCACCAGCCGCTACCCCATCAGGGGTTGGAATTCACCCCTCCACTTT
>-|14|TRBV20-1|TRBD2|TRBJ2-1
CSTETSGRANEQFF
TGCAGTACCGAAACTAGCGGGAGGGCCAATGAGCAGTTCTTC
>-|16|TRBV5-1|-|TRBJ1-2
CASSRAGTTQGAGYTF
TGCGCCAGCAGCAGAGCCGGGACAACTCAAGGGGCTGGCTACACCTTC
>many|15|TRBV13|TRBD1|TRBJ1-2
CASSQGTGQGDGYTF
TGTGCCAGCAGTCAGGGAACGGGACAGGGCGATGGCTACACCTTC